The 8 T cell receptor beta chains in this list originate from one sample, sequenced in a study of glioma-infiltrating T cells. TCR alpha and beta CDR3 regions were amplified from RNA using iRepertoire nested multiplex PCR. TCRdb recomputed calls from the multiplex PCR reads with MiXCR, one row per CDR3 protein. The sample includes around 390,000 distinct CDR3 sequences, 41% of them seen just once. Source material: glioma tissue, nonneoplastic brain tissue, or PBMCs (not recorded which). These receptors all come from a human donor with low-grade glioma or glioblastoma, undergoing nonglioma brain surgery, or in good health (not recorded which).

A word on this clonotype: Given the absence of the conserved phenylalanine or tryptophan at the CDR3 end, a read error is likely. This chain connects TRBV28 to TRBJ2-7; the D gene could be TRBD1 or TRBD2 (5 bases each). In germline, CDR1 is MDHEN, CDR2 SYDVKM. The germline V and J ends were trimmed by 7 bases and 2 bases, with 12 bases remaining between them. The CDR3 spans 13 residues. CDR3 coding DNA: TGTGCCAGCACCATGACAGCGGCCTACGAGCAGTACTCC. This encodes CASTMTAAYEQYS.

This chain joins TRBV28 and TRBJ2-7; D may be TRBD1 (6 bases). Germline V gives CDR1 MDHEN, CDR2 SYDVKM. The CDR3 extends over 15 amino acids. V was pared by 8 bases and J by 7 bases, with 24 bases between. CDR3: CASYARDIPFDEQYF. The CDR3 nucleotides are TGTGCCAGCTATGCCCGGGACATCCCGTTTGATGAGCAGTACTTC.

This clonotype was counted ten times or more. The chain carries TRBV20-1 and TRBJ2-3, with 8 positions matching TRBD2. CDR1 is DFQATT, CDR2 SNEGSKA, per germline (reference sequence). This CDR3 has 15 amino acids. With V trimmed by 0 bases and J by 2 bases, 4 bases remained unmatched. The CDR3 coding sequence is TGCAGTGCTAGAGAACCACTAGCGGACACAGATACGCAGTATTTT. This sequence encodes CSAREPLADTDTQYF.

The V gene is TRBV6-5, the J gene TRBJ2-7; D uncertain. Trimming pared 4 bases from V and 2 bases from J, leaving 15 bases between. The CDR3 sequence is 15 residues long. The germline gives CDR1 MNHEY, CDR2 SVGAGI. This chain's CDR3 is CASSSDRQGTYEQYF. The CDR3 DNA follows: TGTGCCAGCAGTTCGGACCGACAAGGAACCTACGAGCAGTACTTC.

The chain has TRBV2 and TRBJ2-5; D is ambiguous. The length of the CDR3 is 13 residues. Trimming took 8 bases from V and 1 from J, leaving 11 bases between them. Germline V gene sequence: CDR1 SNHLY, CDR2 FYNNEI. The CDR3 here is CASGFMVQETQYF. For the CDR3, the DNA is TGTGCCAGCGGGTTTATGGTCCAAGAGACCCAGTACTTC.

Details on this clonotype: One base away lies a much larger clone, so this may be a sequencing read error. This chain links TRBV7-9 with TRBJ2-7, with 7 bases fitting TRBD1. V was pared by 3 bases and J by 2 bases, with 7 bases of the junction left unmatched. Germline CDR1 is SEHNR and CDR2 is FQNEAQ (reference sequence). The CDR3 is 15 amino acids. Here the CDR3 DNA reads TGTGCCAGCAGCTTGTTAAGGGGGCCTCCCTACGAGCAGTACTTC. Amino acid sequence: CASSLLRGPPYEQYF.

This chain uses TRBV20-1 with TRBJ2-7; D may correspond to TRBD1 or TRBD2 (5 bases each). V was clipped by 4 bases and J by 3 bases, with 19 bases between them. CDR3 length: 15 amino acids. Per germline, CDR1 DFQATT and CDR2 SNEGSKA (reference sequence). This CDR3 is CSAMRTGRGVYEQYF. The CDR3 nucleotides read TGCAGTGCTATGCGGACGGGCCGGGGCGTCTACGAGCAGTACTTC.

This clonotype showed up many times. The CDR3 region is CASSLRLNTEAFF. In DNA, the CDR3 is TGTGCCAGCAGCCTACGGTTGAACACTGAAGCTTTCTTT. This chain uses TRBV6-2 or TRBV6-3 with TRBJ1-1; D gene unclear. V lost 6 bases and J 0 bases, leaving 8 bases between the germline ends. Germline V lookup: CDR1 MNHEY, CDR2 SVGEGT. The CDR3 has 13 residues.